The clone carrying this T cell receptor (beta chain) was seen just once. Its cognate antigen is unknown. The data were taken from a study of CD8+ T cells in alopecia areata. Overall study context: The duration of tofacitinib was 6 to 18 months, with 6 months off drug afterward.

The study, taken as a whole, reports: Scalp clonality decreased significantly with tofacitinib, and so did expanded CD8+ clones among the top 100. Baseline CD8+ expansion's link to response remains uncertain, as there was one nonresponder.

Treatment meaning: oral pan-JAK inhibitor, 5-10 mg twice daily. It was from PBMCs that CD4+ and CD8+ T cells were sorted. The CDR3 covers 17 residues. V dropped 8 bases and J dropped 9; count of bases not matched to a gene: 20. After isolation, RNA underwent reverse transcription to generate cDNA as the sequencing template. Produced via immunoSEQ multiplex PCR; TCRdb's table is partial and in-frame only. Found here are 170,000 or so clones, about 60% of them singletons; the top ten hold 10% to 15%. The sequence was obtained from a human donor with alopecia areata. This rearrangement joins TRBV23-1 to TRBJ2-1; 9 nucleotides match TRBD1. TRBV23-1 is sorted into the ORF group, with uncertain function. Sequenced material: CD8+ T cells sorted from blood, taken at week 24, from a patient treated with tofacitinib. In nucleotides, the CDR3 is TGCGCCAGCGGAAGAATTGTGGGACAGGGAACGTGGCGTGAGCAGTTCTTC. Translated: CASGRIVGQGTWREQFF.